Presented here are 14 T cell receptor beta chains from one specimen sequenced in a study of blood T cell repertoires in COVID-19. Assay used: immunoSEQ multiplex PCR; TCRdb lists only in-frame clones, some missing. The sample consists of roughly 120,000 clones, approximately 90% of them appearing once. The sample was peripheral blood. These TCRs come from a human donor in a cohort sampled during active COVID-19.

This clone was found a few times. The chain is built from TRBV2 and TRBJ1-5; D ambiguous. The CDR3 is made up of 15 amino acids. CDR1 and CDR2 (germline): SNHLY, FYNNEI. Trimming took 6 bases from V and 5 from J, leaving 17 bases between them. CDR3 nucleotides: TGTGCCAGCAGCCAACGCCGGACGGGAGATCAGCCCCAGCATTTT. As protein: CASSQRRTGDQPQHF.

The chain recombines TRBV6-5 with TRBJ2-7, with no clear D. The CDR3 spans 12 residues. V shed 7 bases and J shed 3 bases, with 10 bases lying between them. CDR1 and CDR2 from the germline V gene are MNHEY and SVGAGI. The chain's CDR3 is CASNHPSYEQYF. CDR3 nucleotide sequence: TGTGCCAGCAACCACCCTAGCTACGAGCAGTACTTC.

The chain couples TRBV9 to TRBJ1-1; no reliable D call. There are 16 residues in the CDR3. V lost 2 bases and J 1 base, leaving 15 bases between the germline ends. Germline CDR1 reads SGDLS; CDR2 reads YYNGEE. CDR3 loop: CASSVGGGSSNTEAFF. CDR3 DNA: TGTGCCAGCAGCGTCGGCGGTGGGAGTTCGAACACTGAAGCTTTCTTT.

This clone has just one count. This rearrangement joins TRBV5-1 to TRBJ1-6; perhaps TRBD1 as D (5 bases). The V gene's germline CDR1 is SGHRS and CDR2 YFSETQ. This CDR3 has 15 amino acids. With 2 bases removed from V and 2 bases from J, the gap between germline ends came to 8 bases. DNA of the CDR3: TGCGCCAGCAGCTTCGGCAGGGCCTATAATTCACCCCTCCACTTT. Encoded protein: CASSFGRAYNSPLHF.

The chain recombines TRBV7-2 with TRBJ2-2; D gene uncertain. The CDR3 consists of 15 residues. Germline V lookup: CDR1 SGHTA, CDR2 FQGNSA. Trimming left V 1 base short and J 4 bases short, with 10 bases between. The CDR3 is CASSLVSSSTGELFF. The CDR3 DNA is TGTGCCAGCAGCTTAGTATCCTCGAGCACCGGGGAGCTGTTTTTT.

The chain couples TRBV30 to TRBJ1-2, with a weak D call TRBD1 (6 bases). This CDR3 comprises 13 residues. Trimming stripped 3 bases from V and 7 bases from J, with 15 bases between. Per germline, CDR1 GTSNPN and CDR2 SVGIG (reference sequence). CDR3 coding DNA: TGTGCCTGGAGCCGAACAGGGACGGGTGGCTACACCTTC. Translating gives CAWSRTGTGGYTF. Combining the CDR3 with reference TRBV30 and TRBJ1-2 gives the whole variable domain SQTIHQWPATLVQPVGSPLSLECTVEGTSNPNLYWYRQAAGRGLQLLFYSVGIGQISSEVPQNLSASRPQDRQFILSSKKLLLSDSGFYLCAWSRTGTGGYTFGSGTRLTVV.

The chain couples TRBV6-1 to TRBJ1-2; D is ambiguous. This CDR3 spans 13 amino acids. V lost 2 bases to trimming and J lost 8 bases, with 12 bases between them. Germline V gene lookup returns CDR1 MNHNS and CDR2 SASEGT. DNA for the CDR3: TGTGCCAGCAGTGAACGCGGGCCGAGAGGCTACACCTTC. Translation gives CASSERGPRGYTF.

The V and J genes are TRBV5-8 and TRBJ1-5; maybe TRBD1 (5 bases). This CDR3 has 14 residues. Between the trimmed V and J ends, which lost 4 bases and 2 bases, there was a span of 10 bases. Germline CDR1 is SGHTS and CDR2 is YDEGEE. The CDR3 protein is CASSPGSGNQPQHF. CDR3 nucleotide sequence: TGTGCCAGCAGCCCAGGGTCCGGCAATCAGCCCCAGCATTTT.

This clone was seen a single time. The chain uses TRBV5-1 and TRBJ2-2, with a possible D match to TRBD1 (5 bases). Trimming left V 2 bases short and J 5 bases short, with 13 bases between. CDR3 length: 15 amino acids. CDR1 is SGHRS, CDR2 YFSETQ, per germline. The CDR3 DNA reads as TGCGCCAGCAGCTTACAGGAACCTTTTACCGGGGAGCTGTTTTTT. Translating it yields CASSLQEPFTGELFF.

The chain couples TRBV6-1 to TRBJ2-3; D not resolved. Germline V lookup: CDR1 MNHNS, CDR2 SASEGT. Deletions cut 0 bases from V and 6 bases from J, with 10 bases between. This CDR3 region has 14 residues. The CDR3 DNA is TGTGCCAGCAGTGAAGCGATTCGGCGGGATACGCAGTATTTT. Its translation: CASSEAIRRDTQYF.

The chain recombines TRBV18 with TRBJ2-3, with a possible D match to TRBD2 (5 bases). CDR1 and CDR2 from the germline V gene are KGHSH and LQKENI. V was pared by 1 base and J by 8 bases, with 7 bases between. This CDR3 comprises 12 residues. Here the CDR3 reads CASSPQTITQYF. CDR3 in DNA: TGTGCCAGCTCACCACAGACTATTACGCAGTATTTT.

This clone occurred once. The V gene is TRBV2, the J gene TRBJ2-7; D perhaps matches TRBD1 (6 bases). V shed 8 bases and J shed 0 bases, with 14 bases lying between them. CDR3 length: 14 amino acids. Germline lookup yields CDR1 SNHLY and CDR2 FYNNEI. The CDR3 DNA sequence: TGTGCCAGCCGAAGGACAGCGAGCTCCTACGAGCAGTACTTC. Translating gives CASRRTASSYEQYF.

The V call is TRBV28, the J call TRBJ1-5, with 10 positions matching TRBD1. The germline CDR1 and CDR2 sequences are MDHEN and SYDVKM. V shed 5 bases, J shed 2 bases, and the junction held 6 bases outside the gene matches. This CDR3 contains 16 residues. The CDR3 DNA reads as TGTGCCAGCAGTCTTAGGACAGGGGGTGGCAATCAGCCCCAGCATTTT. This encodes CASSLRTGGGNQPQHF.

The genes are TRBV5-5 and TRBJ2-7, with D possibly being TRBD1 (6 bases). The CDR3 runs to 14 residues. Trimming took 0 bases from V and 3 from J, leaving 10 bases between them. Germline-derived CDR1 and CDR2 are SGHKS and YYEKEE (reference sequence). CDR3 coding DNA: TGTGCCAGCAGCTTGGGGAGACAGGTCTACGAGCAGTACTTC. This encodes CASSLGRQVYEQYF.